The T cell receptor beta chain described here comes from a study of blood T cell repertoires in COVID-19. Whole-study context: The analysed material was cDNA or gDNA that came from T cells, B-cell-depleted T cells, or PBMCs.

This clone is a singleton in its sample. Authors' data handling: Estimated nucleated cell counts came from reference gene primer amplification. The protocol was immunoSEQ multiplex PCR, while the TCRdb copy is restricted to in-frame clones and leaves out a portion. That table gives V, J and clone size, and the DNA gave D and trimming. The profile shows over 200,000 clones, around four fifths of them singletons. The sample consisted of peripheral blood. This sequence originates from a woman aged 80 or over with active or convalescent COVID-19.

The CDR3 loop is CATKTTGEGTEAFF. CDR3 nucleotide sequence: TGTGCCACCAAAACGACAGGGGAGGGCACTGAAGCTTTCTTT. J is TRBJ1-1 and V is TRBV10-3, with TRBD1 matching over 8 bases. The CDR3 extends over 14 amino acids. Germline lookup yields CDR1 ENHRY and CDR2 SYGVKD. The V segment lost 10 bases and the J segment 4 bases; nucleotides outside the gene matches: 11.